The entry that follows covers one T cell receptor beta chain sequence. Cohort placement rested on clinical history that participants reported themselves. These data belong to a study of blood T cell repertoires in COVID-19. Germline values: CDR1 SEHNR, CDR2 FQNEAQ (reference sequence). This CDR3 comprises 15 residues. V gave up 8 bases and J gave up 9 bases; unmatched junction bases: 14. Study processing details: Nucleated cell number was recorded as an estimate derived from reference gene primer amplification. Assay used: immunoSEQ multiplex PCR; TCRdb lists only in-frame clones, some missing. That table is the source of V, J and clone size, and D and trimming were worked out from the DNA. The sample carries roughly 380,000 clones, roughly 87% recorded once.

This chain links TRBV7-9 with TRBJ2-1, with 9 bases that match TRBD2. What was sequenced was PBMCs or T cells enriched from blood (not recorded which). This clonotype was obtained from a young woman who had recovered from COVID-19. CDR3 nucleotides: TGTGCCAGCGCAAGACTAGCGGAGATCAGAGGTGAGCAGTTCTTC. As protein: CASARLAEIRGEQFF.